These T cell receptor beta chains were read from a single sample in a study of Ad26.COV2.S vaccination and SARS-CoV-2 variants. Using immunoSEQ multiplex PCR, the repertoire was profiled, and TCRdb retains in-frame clones only, with some absent. The sample contains about 470,000 clones, about nine tenths of which appear only once. The sample here was peripheral blood, taken in a trial of Ad26.COV2.S vaccine versus placebo. All receptors come from a person between 18 and 65 years old who received the Ad26.COV2.S COVID-19 vaccine or a placebo. Each CDR3 is given with its conserved first and last residue. Each record gives: clone size, J gene, D gene, V gene, CDR3 protein, CDR3 DNA. A D gene is named only where the DNA matches it firmly. Not all rows give a size; the values are once, few, many and, for expanded clones, a class.

abundance: -; j_gene: TRBJ1-3; d_gene: -; v_gene: TRBV19; CDR3aa: CASSSWGESGNTIYF; CDR3nt: TGTGCCAGTAGTTCGTGGGGTGAATCTGGAAACACCATATATTTT
abundance: once; j_gene: TRBJ1-5; d_gene: TRBD1; v_gene: TRBV19; CDR3aa: CASRRTGAEQPQHF; CDR3nt: TGTGCCAGTAGGAGGACAGGGGCGGAGCAGCCCCAGCATTTT
abundance: -; j_gene: TRBJ2-1; d_gene: -; v_gene: TRBV6-2/TRBV6-3; CDR3aa: CASSYIGSEIYNEQFF; CDR3nt: TGTGCCAGCAGTTACATAGGCAGTGAAATTTACAATGAGCAGTTCTTC
abundance: -; j_gene: TRBJ2-6; d_gene: -; v_gene: TRBV5-1; CDR3aa: CASSLAVSGANVLTF; CDR3nt: TGCGCCAGCAGCTTGGCCGTATCTGGGGCCAACGTCCTGACTTTC
abundance: -; j_gene: TRBJ2-7; d_gene: -; v_gene: TRBV10-3; CDR3aa: CAIGTGEISGEQYF; CDR3nt: TGTGCCATCGGTACGGGAGAAATCTCGGGCGAGCAGTACTTC
abundance: -; j_gene: TRBJ2-1; d_gene: -; v_gene: TRBV2; CDR3aa: CASRGTGYNEQFF; CDR3nt: TGTGCCAGCAGGGGGACGGGGTACAATGAGCAGTTCTTC
abundance: -; j_gene: TRBJ2-7; d_gene: -; v_gene: TRBV5-8; CDR3aa: CASSRGRGPPPEQYF; CDR3nt: TGTGCCAGCAGCCGCGGTCGGGGACCTCCGCCCGAGCAGTACTTC
abundance: -; j_gene: TRBJ1-2; d_gene: TRBD1; v_gene: TRBV20-1; CDR3aa: CSASLGQGYGYTF; CDR3nt: TGCAGTGCTAGTTTGGGACAGGGCTATGGCTACACCTTC
abundance: -; j_gene: TRBJ1-2; d_gene: -; v_gene: TRBV2; CDR3aa: CASRKDGINYGYTF; CDR3nt: TGTGCCAGCAGGAAGGACGGGATTAACTATGGCTACACCTTC
abundance: -; j_gene: TRBJ2-3; d_gene: -; v_gene: TRBV7-9; CDR3aa: CASSLPASTDTQYF; CDR3nt: TGTGCCAGCAGCTTACCTGCAAGCACAGATACGCAGTATTTT
abundance: -; j_gene: TRBJ2-3; d_gene: -; v_gene: TRBV7-7; CDR3aa: CASSPPSRDPTDTQYF; CDR3nt: TGTGCCAGCAGCCCGCCTAGTAGAGATCCCACAGATACGCAGTATTTT
abundance: -; j_gene: TRBJ1-1; d_gene: -; v_gene: TRBV11-2; CDR3aa: CASSYSLGQPEAFF; CDR3nt: TGTGCCAGCAGCTACTCCCTAGGACAGCCTGAAGCTTTCTTT
abundance: -; j_gene: TRBJ2-7; d_gene: TRBD1; v_gene: TRBV28; CDR3aa: CASSPPPTGAHSYEQYF; CDR3nt: TGTGCCAGCAGCCCACCACCCACAGGGGCCCACTCCTACGAGCAGTACTTC
abundance: few; j_gene: TRBJ1-5; d_gene: -; v_gene: TRBV25-1; CDR3aa: CASSDPFLGVQHF; CDR3nt: TGTGCCAGCAGTGACCCCTTTTTGGGCGTACAGCATTTT
abundance: -; j_gene: TRBJ1-3; d_gene: TRBD1; v_gene: TRBV5-1; CDR3aa: CASTTGVATGNTIYF; CDR3nt: TGCGCCAGCACCACAGGGGTCGCGACTGGAAACACCATATATTTT
abundance: -; j_gene: TRBJ2-7; d_gene: TRBD1; v_gene: TRBV19; CDR3aa: CATRDRGSEQYF; CDR3nt: TGTGCCACCCGGGACAGGGGGTCCGAGCAGTACTTC
abundance: -; j_gene: TRBJ2-1; d_gene: -; v_gene: TRBV24-1; CDR3aa: CATSGLPGSNEQFF; CDR3nt: TGTGCCACCAGTGGCCTCCCGGGGTCCAATGAGCAGTTCTTC
abundance: -; j_gene: TRBJ2-1; d_gene: -; v_gene: TRBV2; CDR3aa: CASRREMGNEQFF; CDR3nt: TGTGCCAGCAGGAGGGAGATGGGGAATGAGCAGTTCTTC
abundance: -; j_gene: TRBJ2-7; d_gene: TRBD1; v_gene: TRBV15; CDR3aa: CATSRAGQGTYEQYF; CDR3nt: TGTGCCACCAGCAGAGCTGGACAGGGGACCTACGAGCAGTACTTC